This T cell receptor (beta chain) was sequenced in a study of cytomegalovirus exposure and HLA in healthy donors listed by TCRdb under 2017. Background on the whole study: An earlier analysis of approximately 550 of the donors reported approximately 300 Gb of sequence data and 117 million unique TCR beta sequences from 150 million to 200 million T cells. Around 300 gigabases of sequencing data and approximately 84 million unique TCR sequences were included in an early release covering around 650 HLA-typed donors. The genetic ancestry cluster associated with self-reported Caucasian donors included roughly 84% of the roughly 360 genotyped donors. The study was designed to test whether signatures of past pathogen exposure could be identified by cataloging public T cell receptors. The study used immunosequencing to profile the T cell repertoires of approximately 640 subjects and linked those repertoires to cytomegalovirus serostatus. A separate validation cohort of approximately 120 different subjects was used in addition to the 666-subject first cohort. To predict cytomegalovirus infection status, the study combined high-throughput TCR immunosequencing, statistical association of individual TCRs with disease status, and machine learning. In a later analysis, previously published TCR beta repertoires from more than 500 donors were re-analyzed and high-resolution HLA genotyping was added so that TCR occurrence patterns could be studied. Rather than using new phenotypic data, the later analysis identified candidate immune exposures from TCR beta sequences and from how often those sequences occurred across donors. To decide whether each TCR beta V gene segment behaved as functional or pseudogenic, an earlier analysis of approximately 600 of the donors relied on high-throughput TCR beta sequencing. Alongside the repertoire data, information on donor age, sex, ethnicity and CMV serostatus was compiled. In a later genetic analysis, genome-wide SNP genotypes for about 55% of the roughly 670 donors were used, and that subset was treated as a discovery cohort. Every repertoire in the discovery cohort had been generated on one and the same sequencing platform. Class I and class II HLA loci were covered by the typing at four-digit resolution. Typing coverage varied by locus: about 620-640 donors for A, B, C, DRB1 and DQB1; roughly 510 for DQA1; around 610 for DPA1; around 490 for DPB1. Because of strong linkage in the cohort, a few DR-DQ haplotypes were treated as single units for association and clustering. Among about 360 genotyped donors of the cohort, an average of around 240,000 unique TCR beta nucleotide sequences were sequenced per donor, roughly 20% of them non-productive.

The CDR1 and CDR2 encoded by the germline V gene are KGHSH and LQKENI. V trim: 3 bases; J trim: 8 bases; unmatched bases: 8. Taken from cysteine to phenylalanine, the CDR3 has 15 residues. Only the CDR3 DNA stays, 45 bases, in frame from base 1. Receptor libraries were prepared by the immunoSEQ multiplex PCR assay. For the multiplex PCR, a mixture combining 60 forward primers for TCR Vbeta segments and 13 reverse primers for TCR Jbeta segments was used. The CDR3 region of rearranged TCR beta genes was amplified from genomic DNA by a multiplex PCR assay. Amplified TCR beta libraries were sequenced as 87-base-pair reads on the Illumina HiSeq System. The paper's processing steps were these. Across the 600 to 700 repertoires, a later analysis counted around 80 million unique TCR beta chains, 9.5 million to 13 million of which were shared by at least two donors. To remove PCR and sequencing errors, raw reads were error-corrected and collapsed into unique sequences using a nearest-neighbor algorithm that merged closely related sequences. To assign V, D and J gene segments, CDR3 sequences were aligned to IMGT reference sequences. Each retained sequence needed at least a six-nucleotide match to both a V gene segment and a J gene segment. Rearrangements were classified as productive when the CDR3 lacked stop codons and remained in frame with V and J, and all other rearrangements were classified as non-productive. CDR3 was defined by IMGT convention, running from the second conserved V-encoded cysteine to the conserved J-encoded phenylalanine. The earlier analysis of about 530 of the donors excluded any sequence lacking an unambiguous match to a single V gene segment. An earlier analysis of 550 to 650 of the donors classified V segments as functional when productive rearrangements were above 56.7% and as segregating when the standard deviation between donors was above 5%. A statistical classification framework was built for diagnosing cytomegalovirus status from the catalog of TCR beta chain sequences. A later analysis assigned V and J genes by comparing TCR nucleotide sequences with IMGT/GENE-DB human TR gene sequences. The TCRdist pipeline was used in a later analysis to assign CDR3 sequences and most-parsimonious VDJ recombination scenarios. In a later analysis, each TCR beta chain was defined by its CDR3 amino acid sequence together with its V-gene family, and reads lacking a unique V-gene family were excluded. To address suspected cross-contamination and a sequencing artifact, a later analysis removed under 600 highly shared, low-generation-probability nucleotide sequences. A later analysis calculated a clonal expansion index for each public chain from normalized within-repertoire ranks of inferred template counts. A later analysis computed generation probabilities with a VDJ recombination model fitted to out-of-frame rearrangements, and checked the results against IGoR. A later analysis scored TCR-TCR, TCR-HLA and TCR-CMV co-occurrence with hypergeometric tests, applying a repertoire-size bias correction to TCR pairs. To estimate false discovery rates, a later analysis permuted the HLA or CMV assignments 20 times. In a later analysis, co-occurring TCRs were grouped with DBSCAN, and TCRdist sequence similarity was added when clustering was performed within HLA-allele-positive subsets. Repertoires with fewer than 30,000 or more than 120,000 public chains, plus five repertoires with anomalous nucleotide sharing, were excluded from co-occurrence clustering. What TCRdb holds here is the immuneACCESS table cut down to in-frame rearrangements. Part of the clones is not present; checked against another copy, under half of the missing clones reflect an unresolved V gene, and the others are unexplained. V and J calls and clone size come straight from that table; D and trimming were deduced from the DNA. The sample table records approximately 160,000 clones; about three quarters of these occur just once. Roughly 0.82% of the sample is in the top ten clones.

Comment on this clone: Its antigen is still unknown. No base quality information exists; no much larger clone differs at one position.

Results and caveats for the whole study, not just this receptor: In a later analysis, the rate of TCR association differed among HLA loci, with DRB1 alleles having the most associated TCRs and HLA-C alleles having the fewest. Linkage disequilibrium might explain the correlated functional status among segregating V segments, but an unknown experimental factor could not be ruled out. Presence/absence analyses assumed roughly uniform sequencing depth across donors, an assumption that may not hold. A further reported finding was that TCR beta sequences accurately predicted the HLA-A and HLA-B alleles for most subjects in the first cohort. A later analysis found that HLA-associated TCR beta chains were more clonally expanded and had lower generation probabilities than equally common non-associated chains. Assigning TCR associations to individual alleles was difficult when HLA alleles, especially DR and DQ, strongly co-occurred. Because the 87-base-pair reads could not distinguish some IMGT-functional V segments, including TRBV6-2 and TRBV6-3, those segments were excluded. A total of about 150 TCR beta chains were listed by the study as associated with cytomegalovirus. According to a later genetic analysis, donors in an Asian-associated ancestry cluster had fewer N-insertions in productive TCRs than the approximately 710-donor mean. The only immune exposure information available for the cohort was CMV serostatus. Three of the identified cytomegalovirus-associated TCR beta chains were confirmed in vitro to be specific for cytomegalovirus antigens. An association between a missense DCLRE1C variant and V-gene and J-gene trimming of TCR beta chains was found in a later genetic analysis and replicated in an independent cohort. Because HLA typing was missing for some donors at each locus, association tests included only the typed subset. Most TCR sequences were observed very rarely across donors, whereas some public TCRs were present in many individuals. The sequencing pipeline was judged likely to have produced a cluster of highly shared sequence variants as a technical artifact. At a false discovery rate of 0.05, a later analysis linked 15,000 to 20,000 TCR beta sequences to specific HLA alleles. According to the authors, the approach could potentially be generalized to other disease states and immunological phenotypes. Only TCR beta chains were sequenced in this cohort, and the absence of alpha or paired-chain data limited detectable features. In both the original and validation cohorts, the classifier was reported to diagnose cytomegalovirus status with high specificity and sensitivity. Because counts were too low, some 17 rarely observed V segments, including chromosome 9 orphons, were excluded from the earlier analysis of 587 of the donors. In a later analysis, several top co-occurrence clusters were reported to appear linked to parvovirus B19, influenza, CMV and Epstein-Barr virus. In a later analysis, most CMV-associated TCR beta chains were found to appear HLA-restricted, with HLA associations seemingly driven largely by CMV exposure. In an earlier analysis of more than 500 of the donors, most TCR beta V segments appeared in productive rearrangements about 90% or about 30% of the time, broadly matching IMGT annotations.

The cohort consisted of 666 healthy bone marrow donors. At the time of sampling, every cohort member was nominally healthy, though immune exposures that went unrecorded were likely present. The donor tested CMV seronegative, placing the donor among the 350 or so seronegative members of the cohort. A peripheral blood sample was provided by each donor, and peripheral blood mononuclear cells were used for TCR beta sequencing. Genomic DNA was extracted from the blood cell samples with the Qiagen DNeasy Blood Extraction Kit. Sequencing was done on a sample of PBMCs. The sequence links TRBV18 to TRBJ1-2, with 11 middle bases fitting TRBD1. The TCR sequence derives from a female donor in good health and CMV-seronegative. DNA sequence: TGTGCCAGCTCACCTCGGACAGGGGGCAATGGGGGCTACACCTTC. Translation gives CASSPRTGGNGGYTF.